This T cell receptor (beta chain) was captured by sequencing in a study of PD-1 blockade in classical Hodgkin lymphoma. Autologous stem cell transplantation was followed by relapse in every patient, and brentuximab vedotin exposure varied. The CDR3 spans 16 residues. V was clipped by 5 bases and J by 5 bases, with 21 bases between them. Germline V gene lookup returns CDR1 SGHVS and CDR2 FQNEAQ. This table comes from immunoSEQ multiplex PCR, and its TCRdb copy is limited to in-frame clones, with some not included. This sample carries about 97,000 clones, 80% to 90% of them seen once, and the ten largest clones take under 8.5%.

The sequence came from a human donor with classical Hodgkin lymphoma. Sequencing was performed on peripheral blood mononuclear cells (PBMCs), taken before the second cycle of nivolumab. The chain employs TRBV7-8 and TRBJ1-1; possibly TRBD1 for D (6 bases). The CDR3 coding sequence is TGTGCCAGCAGCCACAGGACAGCCCGGCGGGGAACTGAAGCTTTCTTT. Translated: CASSHRTARRGTEAFF.